A single sample is the source of the 20 T cell receptor beta chains below, sequenced in a study of T cells expressing NK-cell markers. Reanalyzing the 5' RACE reads, TCRdb keeps one entry per CDR3 protein, without DNA. The listing contains roughly 160,000 distinct CDR3 sequences. The sequenced material came from blood T cells: a sorted CD56 or NKG2C T cell subset, CD4+ or CD8+ T cells, or bulk PBMC T cells (not recorded which). The receptors here all came from a man aged 18-70 years in good health.

V is TRBV13 and J is TRBJ1-1; the D call from TCRdb, TRBD1, cannot be confirmed without DNA. This CDR3 is 13 amino acids long. Germline V gene lookup returns CDR1 PRHDT and CDR2 FYEKMQ (reference sequence). This CDR3 is CASSPEGGTEAFF.

This chain joins TRBV7-8 and TRBJ1-5. This CDR3 region has 15 residues. CDR1 is SGHVS, CDR2 FQNEAQ, per germline. The CDR3: CASSLGGGSNQPQHF.

This chain links TRBV20-1 with TRBJ2-3. In germline, CDR1 is DFQATT, CDR2 SNEGSKA (reference sequence). The CDR3 runs 13 residues. CDR3: CSALRYYTDTQYF.

The V gene is TRBV29-1, the J gene TRBJ1-1. Germline CDR1 SQVTM, CDR2 ANQGSEA. CDR3 length: 13 residues. The CDR3 sequence: CSVVAEVDTEAFF.

The V gene is TRBV6-1, the J gene TRBJ1-3. Germline V gene lookup returns CDR1 MNHNS and CDR2 SASEGT. This CDR3 contains 15 residues. The CDR3 loop is CASTWVGRAGNTIYF.

The V and J genes are TRBV9 and TRBJ2-7; the D call from TCRdb, TRBD2, cannot be confirmed without DNA. The germline V gene encodes CDR1 SGDLS and CDR2 YYNGEE. The CDR3 covers 14 residues. CDR3 amino acids: CASSVGDSDYEQYF. Drawing the rest from reference TRBV9 and TRBJ2-7, the complete variable domain is DSGVTQTPKHLITATGQRVTLRCSPRSGDLSVYWYQQSLDQGLQFLIQYYNGEERAKGNILERFSAQQFPDLHSELNLSSLELGDSALYFCASSVGDSDYEQYFGPGTRLTVT.

The rearrangement uses TRBV13 and TRBJ2-3; TCRdb's D call, TRBD1, is unchecked because there is no DNA. This CDR3 contains 19 residues. Germline V gene lookup returns CDR1 PRHDT and CDR2 FYEKMQ (reference sequence). CDR3 protein: CASSLQTLDIREDTDTQYF. Full variable domain (rest looked up from reference TRBV13 and TRBJ2-3): AAGVIQSPRHLIKEKRETATLKCYPIPRHDTVYWYQQGPGQDPQFLISFYEKMQSDKGSIPDRFSAQQFSDYHSELNMSSLELGDSALYFCASSLQTLDIREDTDTQYFGPGTRLTVL.

This chain connects TRBV27 to TRBJ2-3; the D call from TCRdb, TRBD1, cannot be confirmed without DNA. CDR1 is MNHEY, CDR2 SMNVEV, per germline (reference sequence). This CDR3 is built from 14 residues. The CDR3 sequence: CASRSAGTPNTQYF.

J is TRBJ2-5 and V is TRBV4-1; TCRdb returns TRBD1, unconfirmable since there is no DNA. The germline V gene encodes CDR1 MGHRA and CDR2 YSYEKL. There are 15 residues in the CDR3. This chain's CDR3 is CASSLEDRGGETQYF.

The gene calls are TRBV4-2 and TRBJ2-7; TCRdb designates TRBD2, a call that cannot be tested without DNA. Germline V lookup: CDR1 LGHNA, CDR2 YNFKEQ. The CDR3 sequence is 18 residues long. This CDR3 reads CASSQPQTSGGVSYEQYF.

This sequence joins TRBV6-1 and TRBJ2-5; without DNA, the TCRdb call of TRBD2 cannot be checked. The CDR3 consists of 15 residues. Looked up from germline, CDR1 is MNHNS and CDR2 is SASEGT. CDR3 in amino acids: CASTPTTRPPETQYF.

The gene calls are TRBV27 and TRBJ1-2; lacking DNA, the TRBD1 call made by TCRdb goes unchecked. This CDR3 is built from 13 residues. Germline CDR1 and CDR2: MNHEY and SMNVEV (reference sequence). The CDR3 region is CASTEGGGAGYTF.

The chain has TRBV25-1 and TRBJ1-2. CDR1 and CDR2 (germline): MGHDK, SYGVNS. The CDR3 runs 14 residues. The CDR3: CASSEIVRGYGYTF.

V and J are TRBV2 and TRBJ2-5; as DNA is missing, the TRBD2 call by TCRdb cannot be tested. The CDR3 runs to 15 residues. Germline loops: CDR1 SNHLY, CDR2 FYNNEI. CDR3 protein: CASSEYLSGAETQYF.

The chain has TRBV6-1 and TRBJ2-3; the TRBD2 assignment by TCRdb is unverifiable without DNA. This CDR3 contains 18 residues. Germline CDR1 MNHNS, CDR2 SASEGT. CDR3 sequence reads: CASSVPGQSGGHTDTQYF.

This rearrangement joins TRBV6-5 to TRBJ2-5; TCRdb names TRBD2, which stays unverified in the absence of DNA. The CDR3 spans 17 residues. Germline CDR1 and CDR2: MNHEY and SVGAGI. The CDR3 here is CASSYSMASGVVETQYF.

The V call is TRBV7-9, the J call TRBJ2-7; TCRdb returns TRBD1, unconfirmable since there is no DNA. This CDR3 is 12 amino acids long. Germline CDR1 is SEHNR and CDR2 is FQNEAQ (reference sequence). CDR3 sequence reads: CASGGDRDEQYF.

The chain employs TRBV28 and TRBJ1-5; TCRdb's D gene call, TRBD1, goes unchecked for lack of DNA. From germline, CDR1 is MDHEN and CDR2 SYDVKM. CDR3 length equals 16 residues. The CDR3 is CASSFDWGASNQPQHF.

The chain has TRBV7-3 and TRBJ2-7; TCRdb gives TRBD1 as the D gene, but with no DNA this cannot be confirmed. Germline CDR1 and CDR2: SGHTA and FQGTGA. The CDR3 totals 13 residues. CDR3: CASSQGPGYEQYF. Supplemented by reference TRBV7-3 and TRBJ2-7, the full variable domain reads GAGVSQTPSNKVTEKGKYVELRCDPISGHTALYWYRQSLGQGPEFLIYFQGTGAADDSGLPNDRFFAVRPEGSVSTLKIQRTERGDSAVYLCASSQGPGYEQYFGPGTRLTVT.

The rearrangement links TRBV7-2 to TRBJ1-2; TCRdb outputs TRBD1, but without DNA this stays unchecked. The CDR3 consists of 14 residues. Per the germline V gene, CDR1 is SGHTA and CDR2 is FQGNSA. The CDR3 reads CASSPRGMVYGYTF.